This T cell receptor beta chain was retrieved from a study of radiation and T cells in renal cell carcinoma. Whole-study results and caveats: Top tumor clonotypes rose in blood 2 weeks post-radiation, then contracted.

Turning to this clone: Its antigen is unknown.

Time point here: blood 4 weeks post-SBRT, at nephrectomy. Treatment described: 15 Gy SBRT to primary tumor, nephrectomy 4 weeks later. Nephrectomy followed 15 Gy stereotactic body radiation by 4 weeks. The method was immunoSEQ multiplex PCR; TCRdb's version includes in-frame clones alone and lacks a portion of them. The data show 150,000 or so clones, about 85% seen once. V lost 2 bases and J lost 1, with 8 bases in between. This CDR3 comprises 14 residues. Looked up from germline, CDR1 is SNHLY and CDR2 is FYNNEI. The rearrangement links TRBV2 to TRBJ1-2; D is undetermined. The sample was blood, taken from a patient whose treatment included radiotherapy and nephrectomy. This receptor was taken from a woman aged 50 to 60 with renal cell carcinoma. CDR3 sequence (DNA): TGTGCCAGCAGTGAATACAAGATTAACTATGGCTACACCTTC. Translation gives CASSEYKINYGYTF. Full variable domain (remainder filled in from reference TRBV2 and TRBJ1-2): EPEVTQTPSHQVTQMGQEVILRCVPISNHLYFYWYRQILGQKVEFLVSFYNNEISEKSEIFDDQFSVERPDGSNFTLKIRSTKLEDSAMYFCASSEYKINYGYTFGSGTRLTVV.